This is a list of T cell receptor beta chains from one sample in a study of naive and memory T cell subsets. MiXCR, run by TCRdb on the UMI-ligation and nested PCR reads, gives a single entry per CDR3 protein. This table has over 110,000 distinct CDR3 sequences, approximately 18% appearing once. The sample consisted of naive CD8+ T cells from blood. These receptor sequences come from a human donor in good health. Each CDR3 is given with its conserved first and last residue. Each record gives: clone size, CDR3 length, D gene, V gene, J gene, CDR3 DNA, CDR3 protein. A D gene is named only where the DNA matches it firmly. Clone size is not always given. Where it is, it says once, few, many or a class for expanded clones.

NA	15	TRBD2	TRBV20-1	TRBJ2-7	TGCAGTGCTAGGGGGCCCCGGGACTACTCCTACGAGCAGTACTTC	CSARGPRDYSYEQYF
NA	15	NA	TRBV5-1	TRBJ2-2	TGCGCCAGCAGCCAACGACTTGAGGTCGGCGGGGAGCTGTTTTTT	CASSQRLEVGGELFF
NA	16	TRBD1	TRBV14	TRBJ2-5	TGTGCCAGCAGCCAAGATTTGGACAGGTACCAAGAGACCCAGTACTTC	CASSQDLDRYQETQYF
NA	12	NA	TRBV12-3/TRBV12-4	TRBJ2-1	TGTGCCAGCACCCCACTGGGCAATGAGCAGTTCTTC	CASTPLGNEQFF
NA	12	NA	TRBV27	TRBJ2-2	TGTGCCAGCAGTTTAGCCCCCGGGGAGCTGTTTTTT	CASSLAPGELFF
few	14	TRBD1	TRBV7-9	TRBJ1-2	TGTGCCAGCAGCTTAGCGGGACAGGGGTATGGCTACACCTTC	CASSLAGQGYGYTF
NA	15	NA	TRBV28	TRBJ1-5	TGTGCCAGCAGTTTAATGGGGGGGGGCAATCAGCCCCAGCATTTT	CASSLMGGGNQPQHF
few	12	TRBD1	TRBV5-4	TRBJ1-2	TGTGCCAGCAGTCCCGACAGGGTACCCTACACCTTC	CASSPDRVPYTF
few	12	NA	TRBV12-3/TRBV12-4	TRBJ2-1	TGTGCCAGCAGTTTTGGGTCGGTCGAGCAGTTCTTC	CASSFGSVEQFF
NA	15	NA	TRBV29-1	TRBJ2-1	TGCAGCGTTGAAAATCAGGGGGGACTTCCGTATGAGCAGTTCTTC	CSVENQGGLPYEQFF
NA	17	NA	TRBV11-2	TRBJ2-7	TGTGCCAGCAGCCCGGAAGCAAACTACGAGGGTTTCTACGAGCAGTACTTC	CASSPEANYEGFYEQYF
few	14	TRBD1	TRBV7-9	TRBJ2-1	TGTGCCAGTAGGGGCCCGGGACAGCCTAATGAGCAGTTCTTC	CASRGPGQPNEQFF
NA	15	TRBD1	TRBV7-9	TRBJ2-5	TGTGCCAGCAGCTTATGGATAGGGGGCGCAGAGACCCAGTACTTC	CASSLWIGGAETQYF
few	17	TRBD1	TRBV9	TRBJ2-3	TGTGCCAGCAGCGACAATCCGGGACAGGGGATGGCAGATACGCAGTATTTT	CASSDNPGQGMADTQYF
NA	17	TRBD2	TRBV27	TRBJ2-3	TGTGCCAGCAGCTCCATCCCGACTAGCGGGAGGACAGATACGCAGTATTTT	CASSSIPTSGRTDTQYF
few	15	NA	TRBV18	TRBJ2-1	TGTGCCAGCTCACCACGGGGGGCACCCTACAATGAGCAGTTCTTC	CASSPRGAPYNEQFF
NA	14	TRBD2	TRBV29-1	TRBJ2-2	TGCAGCGCCGAAGGGCTAGCGGGAGGAGGGGAGCTGTTTTTT	CSAEGLAGGGELFF
NA	13	NA	TRBV7-9	TRBJ2-5	TGTGCCAGCAGCTGGGGCGGCCAAGAGACCCAGTACTTC	CASSWGGQETQYF
NA	16	TRBD2	TRBV27	TRBJ2-7	TGTGCCAGCAGTTTAGTTGCTAGCGGGAGCTCCTACGAGCAGTACTTC	CASSLVASGSSYEQYF
NA	13	NA	TRBV28	TRBJ1-1	TGTGCCAGCAGCCTGACAGAGTTCACTGAAGCTTTCTTT	CASSLTEFTEAFF
NA	12	NA	TRBV10-3	TRBJ1-1	TGTGCCAGTCAGGGGCTGAACACTGAAGCTTTCTTT	CASQGLNTEAFF
few	15	NA	TRBV28	TRBJ2-2	TGTGCCAGCAGTTTAGTGGGTTTAGCGGACGGGGAGCTGTTTTTT	CASSLVGLADGELFF
few	15	NA	TRBV15	TRBJ1-1	TGTGCCACCAGCAGAGATCTTGGGACCGGGGATGGAGCTTTCTTT	CATSRDLGTGDGAFF
NA	18	TRBD2	TRBV28	TRBJ2-7	TGTGCCAGCAGTTTCGGTACAGGGACTAGCGTGGCCCCCTACGAGCAGTACTTC	CASSFGTGTSVAPYEQYF
NA	16	TRBD2	TRBV5-4	TRBJ2-1	TGTGCCAGCAGCTCGGGACTAGCGGGAGCTCAGGATGAGCAGTTCTTC	CASSSGLAGAQDEQFF
once	15	NA	TRBV2	TRBJ2-7	TGTGCCAGCAGTGAGGGGCCAGGTGGAGGCTACGAGCAGTACTTC	CASSEGPGGGYEQYF
NA	12	NA	TRBV6-1	TRBJ1-1	TGTGCCAGCAGCTATGGGTTCACTGAAGCTTTCTTT	CASSYGFTEAFF
few	15	NA	TRBV4-1	TRBJ2-7	TGCGCCAGCAGCCCGAAGGACCTGGACGGCTACGAGCAGTACTTC	CASSPKDLDGYEQYF
many	13	NA	TRBV7-9	TRBJ2-1	TGTGCCAGCACTCCCAGCGAGCTTCCAAGGCCCTTCTTC	CASTPSELPRPFF
NA	14	NA	TRBV19	TRBJ2-5	TGTGCCAGTAGTGGGCAGGGGATTTGGGAGACCCAGTACTTC	CASSGQGIWETQYF
few	13	NA	TRBV6-6	TRBJ1-2	TGTGCCAGCAGTTACTCAGACAGCTATGGCTACACCTTC	CASSYSDSYGYTF
few	13	TRBD1	TRBV12-3/TRBV12-4	TRBJ1-2	TGTGCCAGCAGTGACAGGGTGATGGGGGGCTACACCTTC	CASSDRVMGGYTF
few	14	NA	TRBV4-1	TRBJ2-7	TGCGCCAGCAGCCTTCTCGGACCCGAAGACGAGCAGTACTTC	CASSLLGPEDEQYF
few	14	TRBD1	TRBV5-4	TRBJ2-1	TGTGCCAGCAGCTGGGGGACAGGGGGTCCTCCGCAGTTCTTC	CASSWGTGGPPQFF
NA	14	NA	TRBV10-1	TRBJ2-1	TGCGCCAGCAGGCGGGGGACAGAGTACAATGAGCAGTTCTTC	CASRRGTEYNEQFF
NA	17	NA	TRBV25-1	TRBJ2-5	TGTGCCAGCAGTGAATTCTTTTGGGATCGGAACCAAGAGACCCAGTACTTC	CASSEFFWDRNQETQYF
NA	17	NA	TRBV7-8	TRBJ1-5	TGTGCCAGCAGCTTAGTATGGGGCAGGGGAGGGAATCAGCCCCAGCATTTT	CASSLVWGRGGNQPQHF
NA	11	NA	TRBV9	TRBJ2-6	TGTGCCAGCAAGGGAGCCAACGTCCTGACTTTC	CASKGANVLTF
NA	13	NA	TRBV4-1	TRBJ2-7	TGCGCCAGCAGCCCTCAACTCACCTACGAGCAGTACTTC	CASSPQLTYEQYF
many	12	NA	TRBV7-9	TRBJ1-2	TGTGCCAGCAGCTTAGCAGAGTATGGCTACACCTTC	CASSLAEYGYTF
NA	16	TRBD1	TRBV19	TRBJ2-1	TGTGCCAGTAGTATTTCTTCCGGGACAGGGTACAATGAGCAGTTCTTC	CASSISSGTGYNEQFF
NA	15	TRBD2	TRBV29-1	TRBJ2-1	TGCAGCGGGGGGACTAGCGGAGACCTCCACGATGAGCAGTTCTTC	CSGGTSGDLHDEQFF
NA	14	NA	TRBV5-6	TRBJ2-2	TGTGCCAGCAGCTATCTTTCGGGGGCCGGGGAGCTGTTTTTT	CASSYLSGAGELFF
few	15	TRBD2	TRBV6-5	TRBJ2-7	TGTGCCAGCAGCCCCGGGGGGACGGTTACCTACGAGCAGTACTTC	CASSPGGTVTYEQYF